The clone carrying this T cell receptor (beta chain) appeared once. The antigen remains undetermined. The sample comes from a study of vaccination and CD4 T cells after COVID-19. Study details: Investigators drew the post-COVID samples a median around 98 days after diagnosis, with a range of 35 to 161. Stimulation used overlapping spike peptides from SARS-CoV-2, HCoV-NL63, HCoV-OC43 and HCoV-229E. General observations from the study: Convalescent patients had a median roughly 90% of reactive clones appearing only post-vaccination.

The V gene's germline CDR1 is MNHNS and CDR2 SASEGT. With 7 bases removed from V and 2 bases from J, the gap between germline ends came to 12 bases. The CDR3 spans 15 residues. The treatment: roughly ten-day PBMC culture with coronavirus spike peptide pools or control peptides (ViraFEST assay). The ViraFEST method relied on peptide pools to expand antigen-specific T cells, followed by TCR sequencing. The Oncomine TCR Beta short-read assay was applied to DNA of cultured CD4+ T cells. TCRdb passed the PCR reads through MiXCR, listing each CDR3 protein once. The sample lists under 20,000 distinct CDR3 sequences; around 44% were seen once.

The sample was CD4+ T cells from blood, cultured in vitro, taken after SARS-CoV-2 vaccination. The rearrangement uses TRBV6-1 and TRBJ2-6; D is unclear. This TCR was recovered from a human donor who had recovered from COVID-19. This chain's CDR3 is CASIFVRPGANVLTF. The CDR3 coding sequence is TGTGCCAGCATCTTCGTAAGGCCTGGGGCCAACGTCCTGACTTTC.